Below, 24 T cell receptor beta chains from the same sample are listed, as sequenced in a study of blood T cell repertoires in COVID-19. Clones were sequenced by immunoSEQ multiplex PCR, and TCRdb holds only the in-frame ones, with some missing. The top ten hold 2.2% of the sample, which has approximately 130,000 clones, around two thirds seen once. Sequencing was carried out using peripheral blood. Source of these receptors: a woman aged 70 to 79 with acute or convalescent COVID-19.

This chain joins TRBV4-1 and TRBJ2-3; TRBD2 matches 7 bases. The V segment lost 3 bases and the J segment 5 bases; nucleotides outside the gene matches: 8. The length of the CDR3 is 15 residues. From germline, CDR1 is MGHRA and CDR2 YSYEKL. This CDR3 reads CASSHWLAAQDTQYF. DNA for the CDR3: TGCGCCAGCAGCCACTGGCTAGCGGCCCAAGATACGCAGTATTTT.

This chain's CDR3 is CAISFQSFQETQYF. CDR3 bases: TGTGCCATCTCTTTCCAAAGCTTCCAAGAGACCCAGTACTTC. J is TRBJ2-5 and V is TRBV10-3; D is undetermined. Trimming cost V 8 bases and J 1 base, with 14 bases left between them. Germline values: CDR1 ENHRY, CDR2 SYGVKD. The CDR3 spans 14 residues.

The chain uses TRBV7-2 and TRBJ2-7; perhaps TRBD2 as D (6 bases). The V and J ends lost 2 bases and 5 bases respectively, with 13 bases between them. Germline CDR1 and CDR2: SGHTA and FQGNSA. This CDR3 has 14 amino acids. The CDR3 sequence is CASSLKAGADEQYF. CDR3 nucleotide sequence: TGTGCCAGCAGCTTAAAAGCGGGTGCGGACGAGCAGTACTTC.

The chain recombines TRBV19 with TRBJ1-2; 8 bases agree with TRBD1. V gave up 3 bases and J gave up 7 bases; unmatched junction bases: 4. The CDR3 consists of 13 residues. Germline assignment: CDR1 LNHDA and CDR2 SQIVND (reference sequence). For the CDR3, the DNA is TGTGCCAGTAGTATTCAAACAGGGGGTGGCTACACCTTC. Its translation: CASSIQTGGGYTF.

This chain joins TRBV29-1 and TRBJ1-2, with 8 nucleotides matching TRBD1. There are 12 residues in the CDR3. Looked up from germline, CDR1 is SQVTM and CDR2 is ANQGSEA. V was clipped by 6 bases and J by 6 bases; unmatched bases: 6. The CDR3 loop is CSVDRGRDGYTF. The CDR3 nucleotides read TGCAGCGTCGACAGGGGAAGGGATGGCTACACCTTC.

This clone has a handful of counts. This chain joins TRBV19 and TRBJ2-7; 11 nucleotides match TRBD2. The CDR3 is 14 residues long. Per germline, CDR1 LNHDA and CDR2 SQIVND (reference sequence). V lost 10 bases, J lost 4 bases, and 9 bases stayed unmatched. The CDR3 DNA reads as TGTGCCACCTCGCCGGGACTAGCGGCGTACGAGCAGTACTTC. As protein: CATSPGLAAYEQYF.

The table lists this clone with many counts. The rearrangement uses TRBV7-6 and TRBJ2-1, with a possible D match to TRBD2 (6 bases). Deletions cut 2 bases from V and 5 bases from J, with 7 bases between. Germline V gives CDR1 SGHVS, CDR2 FNYEAQ. This CDR3 has 13 amino acids. Written as DNA, the CDR3 is TGTGCCAGCAGCTTACGGACTAACAATGAGCAGTTCTTC. Amino acids: CASSLRTNNEQFF.

Comment on this clone: The sample carries other DNA sequences with the same CDR3. Here the CDR3 reads CASRGTGGNEQFF. The CDR3 DNA reads TGTGCCAGTAGGGGGACAGGGGGCAATGAGCAGTTCTTC. This rearrangement joins TRBV19 to TRBJ2-1; TRBD1 matches 11 bases. This CDR3 is built from 13 residues. V lost 6 bases, J lost 6 bases, and 1 base stayed unmatched. The germline V gene encodes CDR1 LNHDA and CDR2 SQIVND (reference sequence).

This clone has a single count. The genes are TRBV15 and TRBJ2-7; 10 nucleotides align to TRBD1. The trim removed 4 bases at V and 0 bases at J, leaving 3 bases unmatched. The CDR3 totals 15 residues. Germline loops: CDR1 LNHNV, CDR2 YYDKDF (reference sequence). The DNA of the CDR3 is TGTGCCACCAGCACCAGACAGGGGGCCTCCTACGAGCAGTACTTC. It specifies CATSTRQGASYEQYF.

The chain couples TRBV20-1 to TRBJ2-7; D might be TRBD1 (6 bases). The CDR3 spans 11 residues. The V gene lost 6 bases and the J gene lost 4 bases, with 10 bases spanning the gap. CDR1 and CDR2 (germline): DFQATT, SNEGSKA (reference sequence). CDR3 bases: TGCAGTGCCACTACAGGGTACGAGCAGTACTTC. Translating it yields CSATTGYEQYF.

The chain joins TRBV19 to TRBJ1-5; TRBD1 aligns across 7 bases. Looked up from germline, CDR1 is LNHDA and CDR2 is SQIVND (reference sequence). Losses at the gene ends were 6 bases for V and 6 bases for J; bases not matched to a gene: 5. The CDR3 runs 13 residues. CDR3 sequence (DNA): TGTGCCAGTAGGACGACAGGGCCTCAGCCCCAGCATTTT. Its translation is CASRTTGPQPQHF. Full variable domain (outside the CDR3, taken from reference TRBV19 and TRBJ1-5): DGGITQSPKYLFRKEGQNVTLSCEQNLNHDAMYWYRQDPGQGLRLIYYSQIVNDFQKGDIAEGYSVSREKKESFPLTVTSAQKNPTAFYLCASRTTGPQPQHFGDGTRLSIL.

The chain recombines TRBV2 with TRBJ2-2, with TRBD1 matching 9 bases. The CDR3 has 15 amino acids. Trimming cost V 6 bases and J 4 bases; bases outside gene matches: 6. Germline-derived CDR1 and CDR2 are SNHLY and FYNNEI. The CDR3 is CASRQGQGRTGELFF. The CDR3 DNA sequence: TGTGCCAGCAGACAAGGACAGGGGCGCACCGGGGAGCTGTTTTTT. Drawing the rest from reference TRBV2 and TRBJ2-2, the complete variable domain is EPEVTQTPSHQVTQMGQEVILRCVPISNHLYFYWYRQILGQKVEFLVSFYNNEISEKSEIFDDQFSVERPDGSNFTLKIRSTKLEDSAMYFCASRQGQGRTGELFFGEGSRLTVL.

The rearrangement uses TRBV2 and TRBJ1-2, with 7 nucleotides matching TRBD1. The J segment lost 6 bases and the V segment lost 5 bases, leaving 3 bases of the junction unmatched. Germline lookup yields CDR1 SNHLY and CDR2 FYNNEI. The CDR3 sequence is 12 residues long. CDR3 in amino acids: CASSPDRDGYTF. For the CDR3, the DNA is TGTGCCAGCAGTCCTGACAGGGATGGCTACACCTTC.

This chain connects TRBV5-1 to TRBJ1-2; 7 bases map to TRBD1. From germline, CDR1 is SGHRS and CDR2 YFSETQ. The CDR3 spans 15 residues. After removal of 6 bases from V and 0 bases from J, the junction contained 8 bases not matched to a gene. The CDR3 sequence is CASTPGQETNYGYTF. The CDR3 nucleotides are TGCGCCAGCACCCCCGGACAGGAAACTAACTATGGCTACACCTTC.

The J gene is TRBJ2-7, the V gene TRBV7-6; TRBD2 aligns across 8 bases. Germline trimming cut 0 bases from V and 2 bases from J; bases unmatched to any gene: 6. There are 16 residues in the CDR3. The V gene's germline CDR1 is SGHVS and CDR2 FNYEAQ. The CDR3 DNA sequence: TGTGCCAGCAGCTTAGCTGTCTCCGGGAGGGCCTACGAGCAGTACTTC. This gives the protein CASSLAVSGRAYEQYF. Complete variable domain (other parts from reference TRBV7-6 and TRBJ2-7): GAGVSQSPRYKVTKRGQDVALRCDPISGHVSLYWYRQALGQGPEFLTYFNYEAQQDKSGLPNDRFSAERPEGSISTLTIQRTEQRDSAMYRCASSLAVSGRAYEQYFGPGTRLTVT.

This sequence joins TRBV7-7 and TRBJ2-5; no definite D call. Germline assignment: CDR1 SSHAT and CDR2 FNYEAQ (reference sequence). V shed 1 base and J shed 4 bases, with 13 bases lying between them. The CDR3 length is 15 residues. The CDR3 sequence is CASSLGSFKAETQYF. The CDR3 DNA follows: TGTGCCAGCAGCTTAGGATCGTTTAAAGCAGAGACCCAGTACTTC. Supplemented by reference TRBV7-7 and TRBJ2-5, the full variable domain reads GAGVSQSPRYKVTKRGQDVTLRCDPISSHATLYWYQQALGQGPEFLTYFNYEAQPDKSGLPSDRFSAERPEGSISTLTIQRTEQRDSAMYRCASSLGSFKAETQYFGPGTRLLVL.

This chain links TRBV9 with TRBJ1-1; TRBD1 aligns across 9 bases. CDR3 length equals 15 residues. Germline CDR1 reads SGDLS; CDR2 reads YYNGEE. J was trimmed by 3 bases and V by 0 bases; bases with no gene match: 3. The CDR3 DNA reads as TGTGCCAGCAGCGTAGGGGACAGGGAGGACACTGAAGCTTTCTTT. Protein: CASSVGDREDTEAFF.

This chain connects TRBV30 to TRBJ1-5; TRBD1 matches at 9 bases. The CDR3 runs 15 residues. The ends lost 3 bases at V and 7 bases at J; junction bases unmatched: 10. CDR1 and CDR2 (germline): GTSNPN, SVGIG (reference sequence). CDR3 protein: CAWRDPGQGWQPQHF. In nucleotides, the CDR3 is TGTGCCTGGAGAGATCCGGGACAGGGTTGGCAGCCCCAGCATTTT.

In its sample, this clone was seen many times. The chain carries TRBV7-8 and TRBJ2-2, with 7 bases lining up with TRBD1. The CDR3 contains 16 residues. V trimming: 2 bases; J trimming: 0 bases; junction bases outside the gene matches: 3. Germline V CDR1 and CDR2: SGHVS, FQNEAQ. The CDR3 spells CASSLTGQPNTGELFF. In DNA, the CDR3 is TGTGCCAGCAGCTTAACGGGACAGCCGAACACCGGGGAGCTGTTTTTT.

This chain connects TRBV3-1 (or the pseudogene TRBV3-2) to TRBJ2-2; possible D gene TRBD2, 6 bases. The CDR3 has 16 residues. Deletions cut 1 base from V and 5 bases from J, with 14 bases between. Germline V lookup: CDR1 LGHDT, CDR2 YNNKEL (reference sequence). The CDR3 DNA is TGTGCCAGCAGCCAAGGTCCAGCGGGCAGTACCGGGGAGCTGTTTTTT. Protein product: CASSQGPAGSTGELFF.

The V and J genes are TRBV10-2 and TRBJ1-2; the D gene is possibly TRBD1 (5 bases). The CDR3 is 13 amino acids. CDR1 is WSHSY and CDR2 is SAAADI in the germline V gene. V shed 1 base and J shed 3 bases, with 6 bases lying between them. CDR3 protein: CASSEFRDYGYTF. The CDR3 DNA sequence: TGCGCCAGCAGTGAGTTCAGGGACTATGGCTACACCTTC.

This chain uses TRBV15 with TRBJ2-7; D is unresolved. This CDR3 is 9 amino acids long. Trimming took 11 bases from V and 6 from J, leaving 8 bases between them. From germline, CDR1 is LNHNV and CDR2 YYDKDF (reference sequence). The CDR3 DNA reads as TGTGCCTTCAGTGGCGAGCAGTACTTC. The encoded protein is CAFSGEQYF.

A word on this clone: Different DNA sequences within this sample yield the same CDR3. The gene calls are TRBV18 and TRBJ1-2, with D perhaps TRBD1 (5 bases). V lost 3 bases, J lost 1 base, and 6 bases lay in between. The germline V gene has CDR1 KGHSH and CDR2 LQKENI. The CDR3 length is 13 residues. CDR3 sequence (DNA): TGTGCCAGCTCACCCGACAGTAACTATGGCTACACCTTC. Translating gives CASSPDSNYGYTF.

The chain links TRBV7-7 to TRBJ2-1; D unresolved. Germline values: CDR1 SSHAT, CDR2 FNYEAQ (reference sequence). CDR3 length: 11 amino acids. The CDR3 DNA reads as TGTGCTGGGCCGTTCTACAATGAGCAGTTCTTC. Translating gives CAGPFYNEQFF.